The 30 T cell receptor beta chains reported below all come from one sample, sequenced in a study of T cells in Graves' hyperthyroidism and ophthalmopathy. Template material for amplifying TCR beta CDR3 regions consisted of RNA transcripts. First-round RT-PCR with HTBI primers amplified the TCR CDR3 region. TCRdb re-analysed the multiplex PCR reads in MiXCR, keeping a single row per CDR3 protein. The sample records 550,000 to 800,000 distinct CDR3 sequences, 15% to 20% being singletons. The sample was blood. Receptors originate from a man aged 45-60 years with Graves' hyperthyroidism.

This chain joins TRBV28 and TRBJ1-5; 10 bases are a match to TRBD1. This CDR3 spans 17 amino acids. Germline-derived CDR1 and CDR2 are MDHEN and SYDVKM. Losses at the gene ends were 2 bases for V and 5 bases for J; bases not matched to a gene: 9. The CDR3 DNA sequence: TGTGCCAGCAGTTTAAACCGGGACAGGGGAAGATATCAGCCCCAGCATTTT. Protein sequence: CASSLNRDRGRYQPQHF.

This chain joins TRBV19 and TRBJ1-4, with D maybe TRBD1 (6 bases). In germline, CDR1 is LNHDA, CDR2 SQIVND (reference sequence). The V gene lost 3 bases and the J gene lost 1 base, with 9 bases spanning the gap. The CDR3 extends over 15 amino acids. The CDR3, as DNA: TGTGCCAGTAGTATTTGGACAGAAACTAATGAAAAACTGTTTTTT. This encodes CASSIWTETNEKLFF.

This clonotype was seen at least ten times. The V and J genes are TRBV6-1 and TRBJ2-7, with D uncertain. Per germline, CDR1 MNHNS and CDR2 SASEGT. The V end lost 5 bases, the J end lost 0 bases, and 14 bases lay between the germline ends. The CDR3 length is 15 residues. CDR3 nucleotide sequence: TGTGCCAGCAGTTCGATCGCTCCGAGCTCCTACGAGCAGTACTTC. This encodes CASSSIAPSSYEQYF.

This clonotype came up many times. This chain joins TRBV12-3 or TRBV12-4 and TRBJ1-2, with TRBD1 matching over 7 bases. Trimming at V came to 6 bases and at J to 4 bases, leaving 14 bases not matched to a gene. This CDR3 is 16 amino acids long. The CDR3 DNA reads TGTGCCAGCAGCTCATACCCCTCGGCAGGGGGCTATGGCTACACCTTC. The encoded protein is CASSSYPSAGGYGYTF.

This chain uses TRBV7-3 with TRBJ2-5; 10 bases are shared with TRBD1. Germline loops: CDR1 SGHTA, CDR2 FQGTGA. The ends lost 5 bases at V and 5 bases at J; junction bases unmatched: 2. CDR3 length: 13 amino acids. The CDR3 nucleotides are TGTGCCAGCAGCGGGACAGGGGACGAGACCCAGTACTTC. It yields the protein CASSGTGDETQYF. The variable domain in full, completed from reference TRBV7-3 and TRBJ2-5, reads GAGVSQTPSNKVTEKGKYVELRCDPISGHTALYWYRQSLGQGPEFLIYFQGTGAADDSGLPNDRFFAVRPEGSVSTLKIQRTERGDSAVYLCASSGTGDETQYFGPGTRLLVL.

In the case of this clonotype: This clone may be a read error of a much larger clone one base away. V usage is TRBV6-5 and J usage is TRBJ1-2; no reliable D call. CDR3 length equals 13 residues. CDR1 and CDR2 from the germline V gene are MNHEY and SVGAGI. The CDR3 region is CASSYSSDYGNTF. The CDR3 DNA sequence: TGTGCCAGCAGTTACTCGTCAGACTATGGCAACACCTTC.

This chain uses TRBV12-3 or TRBV12-4 with TRBJ2-3; D remains unclear. The V and J ends lost 2 bases and 0 bases respectively, with 9 bases between them. The CDR3 is 15 amino acids. Here the CDR3 reads CASSLSGHSTDTQYF. The CDR3 DNA reads as TGTGCCAGCAGTTTATCGGGTCATAGCACAGATACGCAGTATTTT.

This clonotype was recorded many times. This chain's CDR3 is CASSLDLWRETGGQETQYF. DNA for the CDR3: TGTGCCAGCAGCTTAGATCTGTGGCGGGAGACGGGGGGCCAAGAGACCCAGTACTTC. The chain uses TRBV11-2 and TRBJ2-5; 7 bases line up with TRBD2. The V and J ends lost 0 bases and 1 base, in that order; junction bases with no gene match: 14. Per germline, CDR1 SGHAT and CDR2 FQNNGV. The CDR3 contains 19 residues. Drawing the rest from reference TRBV11-2 and TRBJ2-5, the complete variable domain is EAGVAQSPRYKIIEKRQSVAFWCNPISGHATLYWYQQILGQGPKLLIQFQNNGVVDDSQLPKDRFSAERLKGVDSTLKIQPAKLEDSAVYLCASSLDLWRETGGQETQYFGPGTRLLVL.

This clonotype was counted ten times or more. This chain links TRBV28 with TRBJ1-2; a possible D gene is TRBD1 (5 bases). Germline values: CDR1 MDHEN, CDR2 SYDVKM. CDR3 length: 13 amino acids. The V end was cut by 3 bases, the J end by 4 bases, with 9 bases between. The CDR3 DNA reads as TGTGCCAGCAGTTTGACAGAGTCCTATGGCTACACCTTC. Residues: CASSLTESYGYTF.

The V and J genes are TRBV7-2 and TRBJ2-2; D call uncertain. Trimming pared 2 bases from V and 2 bases from J, leaving 9 bases between. The V gene's germline CDR1 is SGHTA and CDR2 FQGNSA. This CDR3 region has 15 residues. CDR3 amino acids: CASSLLLSNTGELFF. DNA of the CDR3: TGTGCCAGCAGCTTATTGCTTTCTAACACCGGGGAGCTGTTTTTT.

The table lists this clonotype with many counts. The chain combines TRBV6-6 with TRBJ2-1, with TRBD2 matching over 9 bases. Germline-derived CDR1 and CDR2 are MNHNY and SVGAGI (reference sequence). With V trimmed by 0 bases and J by 4 bases, 7 bases remained unmatched. This CDR3 comprises 17 residues. The CDR3 region has the DNA TGTGCCAGCAGTTACTCAGGACTAGCGAGAAGATACAATGAGCAGTTCTTC. This gives the protein CASSYSGLARRYNEQFF.

The V and J genes are TRBV6-1 and TRBJ2-3; the match to TRBD2 covers 13 bases. CDR1 and CDR2 (germline): MNHNS, SASEGT. CDR3 size: 14 residues. J was trimmed by 11 bases and V by 2 bases; bases with no gene match: 4. The CDR3 spells CASSELLAGGVQYF. CDR3 DNA: TGTGCCAGCAGTGAACTACTAGCGGGAGGGGTGCAGTATTTT.

This clonotype was counted ten times or more. The chain employs TRBV2 and TRBJ2-1; possible D gene TRBD1, 5 bases. Trimming removed 5 bases at V and 2 bases at J, with 10 bases between. The CDR3 length is 14 residues. CDR1 is SNHLY and CDR2 is FYNNEI in the germline V gene. The CDR3 DNA is TGTGCCAGCAGTCCGGACATAACCTACAATGAGCAGTTCTTC. This gives the protein CASSPDITYNEQFF.

This clonotype has ten or more counts. This chain connects TRBV7-6 to TRBJ1-2; TRBD1 aligns across 8 bases. The trim removed 3 bases at V and 6 bases at J, leaving 6 bases unmatched. The CDR3 spans 14 residues. The V gene's germline CDR1 is SGHVS and CDR2 FNYEAQ. The CDR3 is CASSFGQGANGYTF. In DNA, the CDR3 is TGTGCCAGCAGCTTTGGGCAGGGGGCTAATGGCTACACCTTC.

V usage is TRBV27 and J usage is TRBJ2-7, with TRBD1 matching over 9 bases. The CDR3 has 15 residues. Trimming took 5 bases from V and 5 from J; bases not matched to a gene: 10. CDR1 and CDR2 (germline): MNHEY, SMNVEV (reference sequence). CDR3 protein: CASSLNSGQGHEQYF. Here the CDR3 DNA reads TGTGCCAGCAGTCTTAACTCGGGACAGGGCCACGAGCAGTACTTC.

Only a few counts were recorded for this clonotype. The rearrangement uses TRBV12-3 or TRBV12-4 and TRBJ1-3, with no clear D. V lost 5 bases and J lost 0, with 11 bases in between. The CDR3 spans 15 residues. CDR3 DNA: TGTGCCAGCAGTGAGGACGGAAGCTCTGGAAACACCATATATTTT. It specifies CASSEDGSSGNTIYF.

Comments on this clonotype: A much larger clone lies a single base off, so this may be a read error. V and J are TRBV5-1 and TRBJ1-2; D is uncertain. The CDR3 runs to 15 residues. Germline lookup yields CDR1 SGHRS and CDR2 YFSETQ. Deletions cut 2 bases from V and 4 bases from J, with 15 bases between. For the CDR3, the DNA is TGCGCCAGCAGCTTAGGGTACACCGGGCGCTATGGCTACACCTTC. Translation gives CASSLGYTGRYGYTF.

This clonotype has ten or more counts. The rearrangement joins TRBV3-1 to TRBJ2-1; tentatively, D is TRBD2 (5 bases). In germline, CDR1 is LGHDT, CDR2 YNNKEL (reference sequence). V shed 4 bases and J shed 0 bases, with 13 bases lying between them. There are 16 residues in the CDR3. This chain's CDR3 is CASSLSAGGSYNEQFF. The DNA of the CDR3 is TGTGCCAGCAGCCTAAGCGCGGGCGGCTCCTACAATGAGCAGTTCTTC.

This clonotype has ten or more counts. The chain uses TRBV10-3 and TRBJ1-1; weak D call: TRBD1 (5 bases). The CDR3 contains 14 residues. Germline assignment: CDR1 ENHRY and CDR2 SYGVKD. Trimming stripped 0 bases from V and 4 bases from J, with 9 bases between. The CDR3 DNA reads as TGTGCCATCAGTGAGTCGATGGGGACCACTGAAGCTTTCTTT. This translates into CAISESMGTTEAFF.

This clonotype was observed a few times. V and J are TRBV12-3 or TRBV12-4 and TRBJ2-1; tentative D call: TRBD2 (5 bases). The CDR3 covers 13 residues. V was cut by 6 bases and J by 4 bases, with 10 bases left in between. The CDR3 nucleotides are TGTGCCAGCAGGCCCGACTATTACAATGAGCAGTTCTTC. This translates into CASRPDYYNEQFF.

The chain carries TRBV5-1 and TRBJ2-6; TRBD2 matches 14 bases. J was trimmed by 0 bases and V by 3 bases; bases with no gene match: 5. The CDR3 is 19 amino acids. Germline CDR1 reads SGHRS; CDR2 reads YFSETQ. The CDR3: CASSWTSGRQLSGANVLTF. In nucleotides, the CDR3 is TGCGCCAGCAGCTGGACTAGCGGGAGGCAACTCTCTGGGGCCAACGTCCTGACTTTC.

There are many counts of this clonotype. The chain carries TRBV18 and TRBJ2-1; possibly TRBD1 for D (6 bases). Between the trimmed V and J ends, which lost 4 bases and 0 bases, there was a span of 10 bases. This CDR3 is built from 15 residues. CDR1 and CDR2 (germline): KGHSH, LQKENI. The CDR3: CASSQGHSSYNEQFF. CDR3 nucleotide sequence: TGTGCCAGCTCACAGGGACATAGCTCCTACAATGAGCAGTTCTTC. The complete variable domain, with remaining parts taken from reference TRBV18 and TRBJ2-1, reads NAGVMQNPRHLVRRRGQEARLRCSPMKGHSHVYWYRQLPEEGLKFMVYLQKENIIDESGMPKERFSAEFPKEGPSILRIQQVVRGDSAAYFCASSQGHSSYNEQFFGPGTRLTVL.

This clonotype was seen a few times. The chain uses TRBV7-9 and TRBJ2-1; 7 bases match TRBD2. The CDR3 extends over 18 amino acids. Germline CDR1 is SEHNR and CDR2 is FQNEAQ (reference sequence). The V and J ends lost 1 base and 6 bases, in that order; junction bases with no gene match: 15. CDR3 amino acids: CASSLEETSLLRVNEQFF. The CDR3 coding sequence is TGTGCCAGCAGCTTAGAGGAGACTAGCCTTCTACGTGTCAATGAGCAGTTCTTC.

Ten or more counts support this clonotype. The chain links TRBV6-1 to TRBJ2-2; the D is unclear. V was shortened by 7 bases and J by 0 bases, with 9 bases between the two germline ends. Germline lookup yields CDR1 MNHNS and CDR2 SASEGT. This CDR3 is built from 14 residues. CDR3 region: CASKGFANTGELFF. CDR3 nucleotides: TGTGCCAGCAAGGGTTTCGCGAACACCGGGGAGCTGTTTTTT.

At least ten counts were recorded for this clonotype. The chain has TRBV24-1 and TRBJ2-7; D gene uncertain. Germline values: CDR1 KGHDR, CDR2 SFDVKD. V lost 3 bases to trimming and J lost 2 bases, with 13 bases between them. The CDR3 has 15 residues. Here the CDR3 reads CATSDTSTLTYEQYF. CDR3 sequence (DNA): TGTGCCACCAGTGATACGTCCACCTTAACCTACGAGCAGTACTTC.

A note on this clonotype: At one end, the junction sequence differs from germline, possibly due to a read error. The rearrangement uses TRBV7-9 and TRBJ1-1; 10 positions agree with TRBD1. CDR3 length: 18 amino acids. In germline, CDR1 is SEHNR, CDR2 FQNEAQ (reference sequence). CDR3 region: CADKKPHVDRGLNTGAFF. DNA of the CDR3: TGTGCCGATAAAAAACCACACGTCGACAGGGGGCTGAACACTGGAGCTTTCTTT. Full variable domain (remainder filled in from reference TRBV7-9 and TRBJ1-1): DTGVSQNPRHKITKRGQNVTFRCDPISEHNRLYWYRQTLGQGPEFLTYFQNEAQLEKSRLLSDRFSAERPKGSFSTLEIQRTEQGDSAMYLCADKKPHVDRGLNTGAFFGQGTRLTVV.

The chain links TRBV24-1 to TRBJ2-1, with D hard to call. The V end lost 5 bases, the J end lost 8 bases, and 12 bases lay between the germline ends. Germline assignment: CDR1 KGHDR and CDR2 SFDVKD. The CDR3 has 13 residues. DNA for the CDR3: TGTGCCACCAGTGTCCCTAGGGATGATGAGCAGTTCTTC. This encodes CATSVPRDDEQFF.

This clonotype was observed at least ten times. The rearrangement joins TRBV29-1 to TRBJ2-7; D call uncertain. The length of the CDR3 is 12 residues. Per the germline V gene, CDR1 is SQVTM and CDR2 is ANQGSEA. Trimming took 5 bases from V and 0 from J, leaving 8 bases between them. The CDR3 sequence: CSVLHPSYEQYF. The CDR3 DNA reads as TGCAGCGTTTTACACCCCTCCTACGAGCAGTACTTC.

This clonotype was found many times. The chain uses TRBV24-1 and TRBJ2-7, with D possibly matching TRBD1 (6 bases). The CDR3 runs to 13 residues. Looked up from germline, CDR1 is KGHDR and CDR2 is SFDVKD. The V end lost 4 bases, the J end lost 2 bases, and 8 bases lay between the germline ends. CDR3 bases: TGTGCCACCAGTGAGACAGGCGCCTACGAGCAGTACTTC. Translation: CATSETGAYEQYF.

This clonotype was seen at least ten times. The V call is TRBV9, the J call TRBJ2-2; maybe TRBD1 (6 bases). Trimming shortened V by 7 bases and J by 2 bases, and 15 bases separated the two germline ends. The length of the CDR3 is 15 residues. Per germline, CDR1 SGDLS and CDR2 YYNGEE. CDR3 nucleotides: TGTGCCAGCCGAGAGGGGGACATCAACACCGGGGAGCTGTTTTTT. It codes for CASREGDINTGELFF.